One sample yielded the 14 T cell receptor beta chains listed below, sequenced in a study of blood T cell repertoires in COVID-19. The data were produced by immunoSEQ multiplex PCR, yet TCRdb's version contains in-frame clones alone and is incomplete. The data contain about 110,000 clones, 70% to 90% of them singletons. The sample comprised peripheral blood. Receptor source: a man aged 35-49 years with acute or convalescent COVID-19.

V is TRBV19 and J is TRBJ1-4; D unclear. CDR1 LNHDA and CDR2 SQIVND come from the germline V gene (reference sequence). Trimming stripped 6 bases from V and 8 bases from J, with 13 bases between. CDR3 length: 13 amino acids. In DNA form, the CDR3 reads TGTGCCAGTAGCCGAAGGAGGCGGGAAAAACTGTTTTTT. Protein: CASSRRRREKLFF.

The V gene is TRBV7-8, the J gene TRBJ2-1; a weak D match, TRBD1 (6 bases). This CDR3 contains 13 residues. Looked up from germline, CDR1 is SGHVS and CDR2 is FQNEAQ. Trimming shortened V by 8 bases and J by 3 bases, and 11 bases separated the two germline ends. DNA for the CDR3: TGTGCCAGCGCCAAACAGGGCTACAATGAGCAGTTCTTC. Protein: CASAKQGYNEQFF.

V and J are TRBV7-2 and TRBJ1-3; TRBD1 is a possible D gene (5 bases). Germline assignment: CDR1 SGHTA and CDR2 FQGNSA. The CDR3 loop spans 15 amino acids. Trimming cost V 1 base and J 1 base, with 8 bases left between them. The CDR3 protein is CASSLDRPSGNTIYF. CDR3 nucleotide sequence: TGTGCCAGCAGCTTAGACAGGCCTTCTGGAAACACCATATATTTT.

This chain links TRBV3-1 (or the pseudogene TRBV3-2) with TRBJ2-2; TRBD1 matches 8 bases. V shed 3 bases and J 5 bases; nucleotides not matched to a gene: 5. The CDR3 loop spans 15 amino acids. The germline CDR1 and CDR2 sequences are LGHDT and YNNKEL (reference sequence). The CDR3 loop reads CASSQRDRKTGELFF. The CDR3 DNA follows: TGTGCCAGCAGCCAGCGGGACAGGAAAACCGGGGAGCTGTTTTTT.

The V call is TRBV7-6, the J call TRBJ2-7, with D possibly being TRBD2 (5 bases). Germline V gene lookup returns CDR1 SGHVS and CDR2 FNYEAQ. The CDR3 has 14 residues. With 0 bases removed from V and 9 bases from J, the gap between germline ends came to 15 bases. The CDR3 sequence: CASSLAVLVGVQYF. The CDR3 DNA reads TGTGCCAGCAGCTTAGCGGTACTAGTAGGAGTGCAGTACTTC.

The chain links TRBV12-2 to TRBJ2-7; the DNA was not used to check the table's D call, TRBD1. TRBV12-2 is noted as a pseudogene. There are 15 residues in the CDR3. The CDR3 DNA reads TGTGCAAGTCGCTTAGCGCGGACAGGGACCTACGAGCAGTACTTC. Translated, it gives CASRLARTGTYEQYF.

The chain employs TRBV7-9 and TRBJ1-5; a possible D gene is TRBD1 (5 bases). CDR3 length: 13 residues. The V end lost 1 base, the J end lost 5 bases, and 6 bases lay between the germline ends. Per germline, CDR1 SEHNR and CDR2 FQNEAQ (reference sequence). CDR3 sequence: CASSLGGDQPQHF. The CDR3 nucleotides read TGTGCCAGCAGCTTAGGGGGCGATCAGCCCCAGCATTTT.

The V and J genes are TRBV18 and TRBJ2-6, with 8 positions matching TRBD2. Trimming at V came to 4 bases and at J to 0 bases, leaving 5 bases not matched to a gene. The CDR3 length is 17 residues. In germline, CDR1 is KGHSH, CDR2 LQKENI. The CDR3 is CASSLRGGNSGANVLTF. The DNA for the CDR3 is TGTGCCAGCTCACTACGGGGGGGCAACTCTGGGGCCAACGTCCTGACTTTC.

The CDR3 region has the DNA TGTGCCAGCAGGGGGGGGCTAGCGGGAAATGCGGGTACGCAGTATTTT. Translated, it gives CASRGGLAGNAGTQYF. The V and J genes are TRBV11-2 and TRBJ2-3, with 9 bases identical to TRBD2. This CDR3 has 16 amino acids. CDR1 and CDR2 (germline): SGHAT, FQNNGV. Trimming took 6 bases from V and 8 from J; bases not matched to a gene: 15.

V gene TRBV19 combines with J gene TRBJ1-3; TRBD1 matches at 9 bases. This CDR3 spans 15 amino acids. V lost 5 bases, J lost 4 bases, and 6 bases stayed unmatched. Germline CDR1 reads LNHDA; CDR2 reads SQIVND (reference sequence). The CDR3 region is CASSWDRAAGNTIYF. CDR3 nucleotides: TGTGCCAGTAGTTGGGACAGGGCGGCAGGAAACACCATATATTTT.

The chain links TRBV15 to TRBJ2-7; D is possibly TRBD2 (6 bases). The CDR3 consists of 15 residues. Germline V gene data show CDR1 as LNHNV and CDR2 as YYDKDF (reference sequence). The V end lost 0 bases, the J end lost 5 bases, and 14 bases lay between the germline ends. CDR3 amino acids: CATSRDSGSANEQYF. CDR3 nucleotides: TGTGCCACCAGCAGAGATTCCGGGAGCGCGAACGAGCAGTACTTC. Full variable domain (missing parts from reference TRBV15 and TRBJ2-7): DAMVIQNPRYQVTQFGKPVTLSCSQTLNHNVMYWYQQKSSQAPKLLFHYYDKDFNNEADTPDNFQSRRPNTSFCFLDIRSPGLGDTAMYLCATSRDSGSANEQYFGPGTRLTVT.

The gene calls are TRBV7-2 and TRBJ2-5, with TRBD2 identical over 8 bases. The V and J ends lost 5 bases and 3 bases, in that order; junction bases with no gene match: 5. Germline values: CDR1 SGHTA, CDR2 FQGNSA. The CDR3 is 14 amino acids. The CDR3 here is CASSLGLEKETQYF. In DNA, the CDR3 is TGTGCCAGCAGCCTGGGACTAGAGAAAGAGACCCAGTACTTC. Using reference TRBV7-2 and TRBJ2-5 for the parts outside the CDR3, the full variable domain is GAGVSQSPSNKVTEKGKDVELRCDPISGHTALYWYRQSLGQGLEFLIYFQGNSAPDKSGLPSDRFSAERTGGSVSTLTIQRTQQEDSAVYLCASSLGLEKETQYFGPGTRLLVL.

V and J are TRBV6-5 and TRBJ1-1, with D uncertain. The V gene lost 2 bases and the J gene lost 0 bases, with 13 bases spanning the gap. CDR1 MNHEY and CDR2 SVGAGI come from the germline V gene. This CDR3 contains 16 residues. The DNA of the CDR3 is TGTGCCAGCAGTTACCCCGGAGGAAGACTGAACACTGAAGCTTTCTTT. It specifies CASSYPGGRLNTEAFF.

In this sample, this clone turned up a few times. The chain is built from TRBV30 and TRBJ1-6; D ambiguous. The CDR3 has 13 residues. V gave up 0 bases and J gave up 9 bases, with 9 bases separating them. CDR1 and CDR2 (germline): GTSNPN, SVGIG (reference sequence). The CDR3 sequence is CAWSVNEASPLHF. The DNA of the CDR3 is TGTGCCTGGAGTGTAAACGAAGCTTCACCCCTCCACTTT.